This T cell receptor beta chain derives from a study of cytomegalovirus exposure and HLA in healthy donors (TCRdb year 2017). General notes on the study: An earlier analysis of approximately 600 of the donors reported 276 Gb of sequence data and some 100 million unique TCR beta sequences from roughly 200 million T cells. Roughly 300 gigabases of sequencing data and roughly 90 million unique TCR sequences were included in an early release covering under 650 HLA-typed donors. Among the roughly 400 genotyped donors, around 79% belonged to the genetic ancestry cluster associated with self-reported Caucasian donors. The study was designed to test whether signatures of past pathogen exposure could be identified by cataloging public T cell receptors. Using immunosequencing, the study profiled T cell repertoires from about 650 subjects and related those repertoires to cytomegalovirus serostatus. Along with the roughly 670-subject first cohort, a separate validation cohort of 120 different subjects was used. To predict cytomegalovirus infection status, the study combined high-throughput TCR immunosequencing, statistical association of individual TCRs with disease status, and machine learning. To study patterns of TCR occurrence, a later analysis re-analyzed previously published TCR beta repertoires from 666 donors and added high-resolution HLA genotyping. In the later analysis, no new phenotypic data were used to find candidate immune exposures; instead, reliance was placed on TCR beta sequences and their occurrence across donors. An earlier analysis of 587 of the donors applied high-throughput TCR beta sequencing to assess whether each TCR beta V gene segment acted as functional or pseudogenic. Donor age, sex, ethnicity and CMV serostatus were compiled together with the repertoire data. A later genetic analysis used genome-wide SNP genotypes for about three fifths of the 666 donors, treating that subset as a discovery cohort. Every repertoire in the discovery cohort had been generated on one and the same sequencing platform. Both class I and class II loci were covered by HLA typing, at four-digit resolution. Typing coverage differed by locus: A, B, C, DRB1 and DQB1 were typed in about 629-640 donors, DQA1 in about 560, DPA1 in some 600, and DPB1 in around 440. Roughly five DR-DQ haplotypes were handled as single units for association and clustering, since linkage in the cohort was strong. Across under 500 genotyped donors of the cohort, an average of roughly 250,000 unique TCR beta nucleotide sequences per donor were sequenced, and approximately 19% of those sequences were non-productive. On the study overall, not on this receptor specifically: Compared with the approximately 700-donor mean, donors in an Asian-associated ancestry cluster had fewer N-insertions in productive TCRs, according to a later genetic analysis. In the study, some 160 TCR beta chains were listed as associated with cytomegalovirus. The authors suggested that the approach could potentially be extended to other disease states and immunological phenotypes. A later genetic analysis associated a missense DCLRE1C variant with V-gene and J-gene trimming of TCR beta chains, and an independent cohort replicated the association. In a later analysis, HLA-associated TCR beta chains were found to be more clonally expanded and to have lower generation probabilities than equally common non-associated chains. Assigning TCR associations to individual alleles was difficult when HLA alleles, especially DR and DQ, strongly co-occurred. Because counts were too low, more than 15 rarely observed V segments, including chromosome 9 orphons, were excluded from the earlier analysis of some 590 of the donors. A further reported finding was that TCR beta sequences accurately predicted the HLA-A and HLA-B alleles for most subjects in the first cohort. A cluster of highly shared sequence variants was judged likely to be a technical artifact of the sequencing pipeline. Most CMV-associated TCR beta chains appeared to be HLA-restricted in a later analysis, and the HLA associations seemed to be driven largely by CMV exposure. A few of the identified cytomegalovirus-associated TCR beta chains were confirmed in vitro to be specific for cytomegalovirus antigens. A later analysis reported that several top co-occurrence clusters appeared linked to parvovirus B19, influenza, CMV and Epstein-Barr virus. This cohort had only TCR beta chains sequenced, and the lack of alpha or paired-chain data limited which features could be detected. Across donors, most TCR sequences were observed very rarely, whereas some public TCRs were present in many individuals. In both the original and validation cohorts, the classifier was reported to diagnose cytomegalovirus status with high specificity and sensitivity. The 87-base-pair reads could not distinguish some IMGT-functional V segments, including TRBV6-2 and TRBV6-3, so those segments were excluded. CMV serostatus was the only immune exposure information available for the cohort. Linkage disequilibrium might explain the correlated functional status among segregating V segments, but an unknown experimental factor could not be ruled out. Broadly in line with IMGT annotations, most TCR beta V segments showed up in productive rearrangements about 90% or about 30% of the time in an earlier analysis of several hundred of the donors. A later analysis found that TCR association rates varied across HLA loci, with DRB1 alleles showing the most associated TCRs and HLA-C alleles the fewest. At a false discovery rate of 0.05, a later analysis linked under 20,000 TCR beta sequences to specific HLA alleles. Roughly uniform sequencing depth across donors was assumed in presence/absence analyses, although this assumption may not hold. Because some donors lacked HLA typing at each locus, the association tests relied only on the typed subset.

Library construction relied on the immunoSEQ multiplex PCR assay. For the multiplex PCR, a mixture combining 60 forward primers for TCR Vbeta segments and 13 reverse primers for TCR Jbeta segments was used. The CDR3 region of rearranged TCR beta genes was amplified from genomic DNA with a multiplex PCR assay. Amplified TCR beta libraries were sequenced as 87-base-pair reads on the Illumina HiSeq System. In the original analysis: A later analysis counted about 80 million unique TCR beta chains across the 500 to 850 repertoires, and some 12 million of these chains were shared by at least two donors. To remove PCR and sequencing errors, raw reads were error-corrected and collapsed into unique sequences using a nearest-neighbor algorithm that merged closely related sequences. Alignment of CDR3 sequences to IMGT reference sequences was used to assign V, D and J gene segments. For a sequence to be retained, a match of at least six nucleotides was required to both a V gene segment and a J gene segment. A rearrangement counted as productive if the CDR3 had no stop codons and remained in frame with V and J, and every other rearrangement counted as non-productive. Following IMGT convention, CDR3 was defined as the stretch from the second conserved V-encoded cysteine to the conserved J-encoded phenylalanine. In an earlier analysis of more than 550 of the donors, sequences lacking an unambiguous match to a single V gene segment were excluded. In an earlier analysis of 587 of the donors, V segments were called functional above 56.7% productive rearrangements and were called segregating when the between-donor standard deviation exceeded 5%. A statistical classification framework was developed to diagnose cytomegalovirus status using the catalog of TCR beta chain sequences. V and J gene assignment, in a later analysis, came from comparing TCR nucleotide sequences with IMGT/GENE-DB human TR gene sequences. In a later analysis, CDR3 sequences and most-parsimonious VDJ recombination scenarios were assigned using the TCRdist pipeline. In a later analysis, every TCR beta chain was defined by the combination of its CDR3 amino acid sequence and its V-gene family, and reads without a unique V-gene family were dropped. A later analysis removed 600 or so highly shared, low-generation-probability nucleotide sequences to deal with suspected cross-contamination and a sequencing artifact. In a later analysis, a clonal expansion index for each public chain was calculated from normalized within-repertoire ranks of inferred template counts. In a later analysis, generation probabilities were computed with a VDJ recombination model fitted to out-of-frame rearrangements, and the resulting probabilities were checked against IGoR. In a later analysis, TCR-TCR, TCR-HLA and TCR-CMV co-occurrence was scored with hypergeometric tests, and a repertoire-size bias correction was applied to TCR pairs. In a later analysis, false discovery rates were estimated by permuting HLA or CMV assignments 20 times. In a later analysis, co-occurring TCRs were grouped with DBSCAN, and TCRdist sequence similarity was added when clustering was performed within HLA-allele-positive subsets. Repertoires with fewer than 30,000 or more than 120,000 public chains, plus five repertoires with anomalous nucleotide sharing, were excluded from co-occurrence clustering. Entries here come from immuneACCESS through TCRdb and include only in-frame sequences with V and J called. Some clones fail to appear in such tables; in the studies checked, an unresolved V gene covers under half of the shortfall, and the cause of the remainder is unknown. The DNA gave D and trimming, while V, J and clone size come from that table. In this sample the table shows about 150,000 clones, about three quarters of which occur a single time. The ten most abundant clones make up over 1.2% of the sample.

This clone was seen a handful of times. Its antigen remains unidentified. The sample holds no much larger clone one base away, and base qualities are not on file. In total, about 650 healthy bone marrow donors made up the cohort. At the time of sampling, all cohort members were nominally healthy, though unrecorded immune exposures were likely present. The donor tested CMV seronegative, placing the donor among the roughly 400 seronegative members of the cohort. A peripheral blood sample was collected from each donor, and TCR beta sequencing was performed on peripheral blood mononuclear cells. The Qiagen DNeasy Blood Extraction Kit was used to extract genomic DNA from the blood cell samples. V loses 8 bases at its end and J loses 3 bases; junction bases beyond the gene matches: 6. There are 14 amino acids in the CDR3, from cysteine to phenylalanine inclusive. Only the CDR3 DNA stays, 42 bases, in frame from base 1. CDR1 and CDR2 are read off the germline V gene (reference sequence) as MNHNY and SVGAGI.

The TCR comes from a man younger than 35 in good health and CMV-seronegative. The specimen was PBMCs. The chain is made from TRBV6-6 and TRBJ2-7; TRBD1 matches 11 bases in the middle. The CDR3 reads as follows: CASGDRGELYEQYF. Read as DNA, the sequence is TGTGCCAGCGGGGACAGGGGGGAACTCTACGAGCAGTACTTC.